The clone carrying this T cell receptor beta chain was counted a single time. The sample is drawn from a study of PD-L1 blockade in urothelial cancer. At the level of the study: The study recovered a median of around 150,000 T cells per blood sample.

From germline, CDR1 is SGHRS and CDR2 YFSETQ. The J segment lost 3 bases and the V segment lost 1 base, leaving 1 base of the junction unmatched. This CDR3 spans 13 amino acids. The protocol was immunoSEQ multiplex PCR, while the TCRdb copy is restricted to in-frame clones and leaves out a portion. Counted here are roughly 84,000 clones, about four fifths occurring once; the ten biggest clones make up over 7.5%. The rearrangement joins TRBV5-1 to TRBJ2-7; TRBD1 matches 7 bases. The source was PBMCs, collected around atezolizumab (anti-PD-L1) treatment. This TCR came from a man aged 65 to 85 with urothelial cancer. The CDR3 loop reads CASSLPGGYEQYF. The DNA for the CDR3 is TGCGCCAGCAGCTTGCCAGGGGGCTACGAGCAGTACTTC.